This TCR beta chain was obtained from a study of cytomegalovirus exposure and HLA in healthy donors. Comment on this clone: Antigen unknown.

Overall study results and limits: There were reportedly fewer N-insertions in an Asian-associated ancestry cluster than the approximately 700-donor mean, in a later analysis. Most subjects' HLA-A and HLA-B alleles were reportedly predicted from TCR beta sequences. Later analysis placed DRB1 highest and HLA-C lowest in TCR association rates, which differed by HLA locus.

CDR1 SGDLS and CDR2 YYNGEE come from the germline V gene. This CDR3 comprises 15 residues. V was trimmed by 0 bases and J by 0 bases, leaving 6 bases between them. It was with 60 Vbeta and 13 Jbeta primers that the PCR ran. Profiled with immunoSEQ multiplex PCR; TCRdb holds only in-frame clones, not every one. This sample yields roughly 180,000 clones, of which roughly 82% are seen a single time; 1% to 1.5% belongs to the top ten. The V call is TRBV9, the J call TRBJ1-4; unclear D gene. The sample comprised PBMCs. The receptor was isolated from a girl aged 2 to 9 in good health and CMV-seropositive. CDR3 protein: CASSVGPSTNEKLFF. The CDR3, as DNA: TGTGCCAGCAGCGTAGGGCCCTCAACTAATGAAAAACTGTTTTTT.